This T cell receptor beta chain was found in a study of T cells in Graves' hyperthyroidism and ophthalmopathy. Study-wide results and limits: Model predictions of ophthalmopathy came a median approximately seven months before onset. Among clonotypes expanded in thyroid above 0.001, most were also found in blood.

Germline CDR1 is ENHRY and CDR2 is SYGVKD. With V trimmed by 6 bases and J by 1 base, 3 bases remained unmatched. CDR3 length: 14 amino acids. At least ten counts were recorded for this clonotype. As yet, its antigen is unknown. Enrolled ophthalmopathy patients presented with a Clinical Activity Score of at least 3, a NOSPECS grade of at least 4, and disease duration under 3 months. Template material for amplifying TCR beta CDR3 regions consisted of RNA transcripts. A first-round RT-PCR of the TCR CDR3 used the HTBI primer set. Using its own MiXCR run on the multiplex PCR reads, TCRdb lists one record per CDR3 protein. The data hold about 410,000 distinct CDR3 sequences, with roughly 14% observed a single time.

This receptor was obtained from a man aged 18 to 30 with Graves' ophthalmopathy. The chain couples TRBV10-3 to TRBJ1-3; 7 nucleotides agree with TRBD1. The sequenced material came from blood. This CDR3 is CAISTGESGNTIYF. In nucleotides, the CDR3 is TGTGCCATCAGCACAGGGGAATCTGGAAACACCATATATTTT.